The following is a TCR beta chain sequence with its context. Per the authors' pipeline: The authors estimated nucleated cell counts from reference gene primer amplification. Method: immunoSEQ multiplex PCR; TCRdb's copy keeps in-frame clones and lacks some. V and J calls and clone size come straight from that table; D and trimming were deduced from the DNA. The sample lists over 200,000 clones; roughly 87% were seen once. These data are taken from a study of blood T cell repertoires in COVID-19. Overall study: Sites across the United States, Italy and Spain contributed samples from acute and convalescent COVID-19. The cDNA or gDNA used as material had been derived from T cells, B-cell-depleted T cells, or PBMCs.

Germline CDR1 MDHEN, CDR2 SYDVKM. The CDR3 is 15 residues long. Trimming left V 0 bases short and J 0 bases short, with 8 bases between. This receptor was obtained from a man aged 35 to 55 with active or convalescent COVID-19. Specimen: peripheral blood. The V gene is TRBV28, the J gene TRBJ1-1; D is perhaps TRBD1 (5 bases). The CDR3 DNA is TGTGCCAGCAGTTTATGGGCAGGGATGAACACTGAAGCTTTCTTT. Its protein is CASSLWAGMNTEAFF.